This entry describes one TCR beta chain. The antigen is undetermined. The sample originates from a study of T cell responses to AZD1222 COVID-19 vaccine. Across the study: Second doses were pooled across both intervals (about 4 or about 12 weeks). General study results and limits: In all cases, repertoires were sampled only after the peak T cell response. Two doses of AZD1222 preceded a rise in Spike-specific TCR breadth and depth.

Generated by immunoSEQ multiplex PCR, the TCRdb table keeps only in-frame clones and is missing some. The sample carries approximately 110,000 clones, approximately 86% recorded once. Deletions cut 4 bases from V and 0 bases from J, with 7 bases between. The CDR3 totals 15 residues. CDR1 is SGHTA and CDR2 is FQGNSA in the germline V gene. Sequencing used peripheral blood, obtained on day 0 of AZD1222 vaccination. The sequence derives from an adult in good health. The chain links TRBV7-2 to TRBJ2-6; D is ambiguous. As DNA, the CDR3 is TGTGCCAGCAGCTCCGTACCCTCTGGGGCCAACGTCCTGACTTTC. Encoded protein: CASSSVPSGANVLTF.